This TCR beta chain was observed in a study of identical twins. Study-wide results and caveats: Weaker excess sharing between twins was seen in beta out-of-frame sequences. Diverse VJ usage suggested most zero-insertion clonotypes were not invariant T cells.

TCRdb itself ran the 5' RACE reads through MiXCR, one entry per CDR3 protein. Of some 600,000 distinct CDR3 sequences listed, roughly 6.6% are singletons. This clonotype was counted at least ten times. The target antigen is unknown. Trimming shortened V by 3 bases and J by 1 base, and 10 bases separated the two germline ends. The length of the CDR3 is 15 residues. The same sample was also studied in work on yellow fever vaccine responses in identical twins. That work states: Each twin's T cell response to the vaccine was reported to look partly convergent and partly personalized.

Material for sequencing was PBMCs. V is TRBV12-3 or TRBV12-4 and J is TRBJ2-4, with D possibly being TRBD1 (6 bases). The origin of this receptor is a woman aged 18-29 years in good health. DNA for the CDR3: TGTGCCAGCAGTTTTGCAGGGGCGGCCAAAAACATTCAGTACTTC. This codes for CASSFAGAAKNIQYF.